Listed here is a single TCR beta chain. The target antigen is unknown. Since a far larger clone is one base different, this is likely a read error. Other DNA sequences in the same sample also yield this CDR3. This specimen comes from a study of beta chain features in type 1 diabetes. Study outcomes and limitations: For patients and controls alike, PCR might favor shorter templates to the same degree. In these data, an HLA type influence on TCRB rearrangement remained unresolved.

V gave up 1 base and J gave up 4 bases, with 1 base separating them. Germline V lookup: CDR1 SGHTA, CDR2 FQGTGA. The CDR3 totals 12 residues. Every isolated RNA sample was fully reverse transcribed, so sequencing captured expressed TCRB transcripts. The assay was immunoSEQ multiplex PCR, and TCRdb's table has in-frame clones only and misses some. This sample has 300,000 to 350,000 clones, with 6.5% to 10% found just once. This chain joins TRBV7-3 and TRBJ2-2, with D hard to call. This sequence originates from a woman under 30 in good health. The specimen was central memory CD4+ T cells from blood. CDR3 in amino acids: CASSLITGELFF. The DNA of the CDR3 is TGTGCCAGCAGCTTAATCACCGGGGAGCTGTTTTTT. The full variable domain, with the rest looked up from reference TRBV7-3 and TRBJ2-2, is GAGVSQTPSNKVTEKGKYVELRCDPISGHTALYWYRQSLGQGPEFLIYFQGTGAADDSGLPNDRFFAVRPEGSVSTLKIQRTERGDSAVYLCASSLITGELFFGEGSRLTVL.